The 28 T cell receptor beta chains presented below share a single source sample, sequenced in a study of a mutant IDH1 vaccine in newly diagnosed glioma. Their antigens remain unidentified. Time point given: week 11, during vaccination. Every vaccine dose comprised 300 ug of mutant IDH1 20-mer peptide plus topical imiquimod. Produced via immunoSEQ multiplex PCR; TCRdb's table is partial and in-frame only. The top ten hold around 26% of the sample, which has about 32,000 clones, just under 80% seen once. The input for sequencing was PBMCs, taken from a glioma patient whose treatment included an IDH1 peptide vaccine. The receptors shown here come from a man between 25 and 39 years old with glioma.

The chain recombines TRBV7-2 with TRBJ1-5; D not resolved. The V end lost 5 bases, the J end lost 3 bases, and 11 bases lay between the germline ends. CDR1 is SGHTA, CDR2 FQGNSA, per germline. There are 14 residues in the CDR3. CDR3 sequence: CASSPDGSNQPQHF. The CDR3 DNA follows: TGTGCCAGCAGCCCAGACGGATCCAATCAGCCCCAGCATTTT.

This clone occurred once. The J gene is TRBJ1-4, the V gene TRBV10-3; possible D gene TRBD1, 5 bases. This CDR3 has 14 residues. Germline assignment: CDR1 ENHRY and CDR2 SYGVKD. V was cut by 3 bases and J by 4 bases, with 9 bases left in between. As DNA, the CDR3 is TGTGCCATCAGTGACTCTCAGGGTAATGAAAAACTGTTTTTT. This codes for CAISDSQGNEKLFF.

The genes are TRBV29-1 and TRBJ1-2; D not resolved. V lost 5 bases, J lost 0 bases, and 16 bases lay in between. The CDR3 is made up of 15 amino acids. CDR1 and CDR2 from the germline V gene are SQVTM and ANQGSEA. The CDR3 reads CSVLDEDEANYGYTF. CDR3 DNA sequence: TGCAGCGTTTTGGATGAGGATGAAGCTAACTATGGCTACACCTTC.

The chain carries TRBV5-1 and TRBJ2-7; D may be TRBD1 (5 bases). Germline loops: CDR1 SGHRS, CDR2 YFSETQ. V lost 4 bases, J lost 5 bases, and 13 bases lay in between. This CDR3 is 13 amino acids long. The chain's CDR3 is CASSPQGSHEQYF. The CDR3 region has the DNA TGCGCCAGCAGCCCCCAGGGTAGTCACGAGCAGTACTTC. Variable domain in full (rest from reference TRBV5-1 and TRBJ2-7): KAGVTQTPRYLIKTRGQQVTLSCSPISGHRSVSWYQQTPGQGLQFLFEYFSETQRNKGNFPGRFSGRQFSNSRSEMNVSTLELGDSALYLCASSPQGSHEQYFGPGTRLTVT.

The V and J genes are TRBV6-5 and TRBJ1-6; the D is unclear. The CDR3 consists of 14 residues. V gave up 6 bases and J gave up 0 bases, with 6 bases separating them. Germline assignment: CDR1 MNHEY and CDR2 SVGAGI. CDR3 amino acids: CASRGSSYNSPLHF. CDR3 nucleotides: TGTGCCAGCAGAGGCAGCTCCTATAATTCACCCCTCCACTTT.

The V and J genes are TRBV5-1 and TRBJ2-7; 11 bases are shared with TRBD2. This CDR3 spans 17 amino acids. Germline V gene data show CDR1 as SGHRS and CDR2 as YFSETQ. The trim removed 1 base at V and 1 base at J, leaving 7 bases unmatched. CDR3 residues: CASSLSWLAGGSYEQYF. CDR3 DNA sequence: TGCGCCAGCAGCTTGAGTTGGCTAGCGGGAGGATCCTACGAGCAGTACTTC.

The table lists this clone with a count of one. The CDR3 nucleotides are TGTGCCAGCAGGGACGGGACAGGGGGAGCCTACGAGCAGTACTTC. Amino acids: CASRDGTGGAYEQYF. V usage is TRBV6-1 and J usage is TRBJ2-7; 11 positions agree with TRBD1. The trim removed 6 bases at V and 2 bases at J, leaving 6 bases unmatched. The CDR3 extends over 15 amino acids. The germline V gene has CDR1 MNHNS and CDR2 SASEGT.

This chain connects TRBV5-4 to TRBJ1-6; possibly TRBD1 for D (5 bases). The germline V and J ends were trimmed by 3 bases and 0 bases, with 10 bases remaining between them. The CDR3 totals 16 residues. From germline, CDR1 is SGHNT and CDR2 YYREEE (reference sequence). The CDR3 spells CASSYSGTSYNSPLHF. For the CDR3, the DNA is TGTGCCAGCAGCTATTCTGGGACCTCCTATAATTCACCCCTCCACTTT.

The rearrangement uses TRBV7-6 and TRBJ2-1, with 10 bases lining up with TRBD2. Germline CDR1 is SGHVS and CDR2 is FNYEAQ. Trimming cost V 0 bases and J 6 bases; bases outside gene matches: 5. CDR3 length equals 16 residues. Written as DNA, the CDR3 is TGTGCCAGCAGCTTAGCGTACCCTAGCGGGAGCAATGAGCAGTTCTTC. Translated: CASSLAYPSGSNEQFF.

The rearrangement uses TRBV6-5 and TRBJ1-1, with D maybe TRBD1 (5 bases). The CDR3 is made up of 12 amino acids. CDR1 MNHEY and CDR2 SVGAGI come from the germline V gene. V was trimmed by 3 bases and J by 5 bases, leaving 7 bases between them. The CDR3 protein is CASSYGGTEAFF. CDR3 nucleotide sequence: TGTGCCAGCAGTTATGGGGGAACTGAAGCTTTCTTT.

The chain has TRBV30 and TRBJ2-7; 9 positions match TRBD1. The CDR3 contains 15 residues. J was trimmed by 1 base and V by 1 base; bases with no gene match: 5. Germline CDR1 GTSNPN, CDR2 SVGIG (reference sequence). The CDR3 DNA reads as TGTGCCTGGAGTGCGGGGGACAGGGTTTCCTACGAGCAGTACTTC. It yields the protein CAWSAGDRVSYEQYF.

This clone was picked up a small number of times. This chain uses TRBV6-4 with TRBJ1-6; the D gene is possibly TRBD1 (5 bases). Germline values: CDR1 MRHNA, CDR2 SNTAGT. V was trimmed by 9 bases and J by 4 bases, leaving 10 bases between them. The CDR3 covers 13 residues. CDR3 residues: CARDSFYNSPLHF. CDR3 DNA sequence: TGTGCCAGAGACAGTTTTTATAATTCACCCCTCCACTTT.

The chain employs TRBV4-3 and TRBJ1-1, with D uncertain. This CDR3 contains 15 residues. V was cut by 2 bases and J by 4 bases, with 14 bases left in between. Per the germline V gene, CDR1 is LGHNA and CDR2 is YSLEER. CDR3 sequence: CASSQFGQGGTEAFF. Here the CDR3 DNA reads TGCGCCAGCAGCCAATTCGGGCAAGGCGGCACTGAAGCTTTCTTT.

For the CDR3, the DNA is TGTGCCAGCAGCGTAGCGACGTCTGGAAACACCATATATTTT. This sequence encodes CASSVATSGNTIYF. The rearrangement links TRBV9 to TRBJ1-3; D gene unclear. The CDR3 extends over 14 amino acids. Germline V gives CDR1 SGDLS, CDR2 YYNGEE. V lost 0 bases, J lost 1 base, and 5 bases lay in between.

The CDR3 DNA reads as TGTGCCAGCAGCTTAGTTTTGTCTTGGAGGCCCCTTGACGGGACCCAGTACTTC. Protein product: CASSLVLSWRPLDGTQYF. The gene calls are TRBV7-2 and TRBJ2-5; TRBD2 is a possible D gene (5 bases). Trimming took 1 base from V and 7 from J, leaving 25 bases between them. The CDR3 is 18 residues long. Germline loops: CDR1 SGHTA, CDR2 FQGNSA.

Here the CDR3 DNA reads TGCGCCAGCAGCTTTCTGGGGGGGGAGACCCAGTACTTC. This codes for CASSFLGGETQYF. The V gene is TRBV5-1, the J gene TRBJ2-5; 7 positions agree with TRBD2. CDR1 is SGHRS and CDR2 is YFSETQ in the germline V gene. Losses at the gene ends were 2 bases for V and 5 bases for J; bases not matched to a gene: 3. The CDR3 is 13 amino acids.

V and J are TRBV6-6 and TRBJ2-5; no reliable D call. Germline CDR1 is MNHNY and CDR2 is SVGAGI (reference sequence). The CDR3 sequence is 11 residues long. Trimming stripped 5 bases from V and 9 bases from J, with 10 bases between. The CDR3 nucleotides are TGTGCCAGCAGTGCCCTTATGGCCCAGTACTTC. Amino acid sequence: CASSALMAQYF.

This chain joins TRBV6-1 and TRBJ2-3; 8 nucleotides match TRBD1. V dropped 7 bases and J dropped 5; count of bases not matched to a gene: 8. The germline V gene has CDR1 MNHNS and CDR2 SASEGT. This CDR3 is 14 amino acids long. The CDR3: CASTLDREGDTQYF. CDR3 coding DNA: TGTGCCAGCACCTTGGACAGGGAAGGAGATACGCAGTATTTT.

V is TRBV2 and J is TRBJ2-5; 8 bases align to TRBD2. The CDR3 is made up of 13 amino acids. V was clipped by 11 bases and J by 1 base; unmatched bases: 6. The germline gives CDR1 SNHLY, CDR2 FYNNEI. CDR3 loop: CAGGLVFQETQYF. In DNA form, the CDR3 reads TGTGCCGGGGGACTAGTGTTCCAAGAGACCCAGTACTTC.

The gene calls are TRBV10-3 and TRBJ2-3; D is uncertain. The germline V gene has CDR1 ENHRY and CDR2 SYGVKD. The germline V and J ends were trimmed by 0 bases and 3 bases, with 7 bases remaining between them. There are 14 residues in the CDR3. The CDR3 is CAISESIATDTQYF. The CDR3 DNA follows: TGTGCCATCAGTGAGTCGATCGCGACAGATACGCAGTATTTT.

This rearrangement joins TRBV7-8 to TRBJ2-6; 7 bases align to TRBD1. CDR1 is SGHVS, CDR2 FQNEAQ, per germline. This CDR3 is built from 17 residues. With V trimmed by 2 bases and J by 0 bases, 4 bases remained unmatched. CDR3 sequence reads: CASSLTGVASGANVLTF. The DNA for the CDR3 is TGTGCCAGCAGCTTAACAGGGGTGGCCTCTGGGGCCAACGTCCTGACTTTC.

This clone was recorded only once. The V and J genes are TRBV5-4 and TRBJ2-7; perhaps TRBD2 as D (6 bases). CDR3 length: 17 amino acids. V lost 4 bases and J lost 0, with 20 bases in between. The germline gives CDR1 SGHNT, CDR2 YYREEE (reference sequence). CDR3 bases: TGTGCCAGCAGCCCGGGAGACCGGCGGGATCGCTCCTACGAGCAGTACTTC. Protein product: CASSPGDRRDRSYEQYF.

The chain employs TRBV27 and TRBJ2-5; TRBD2 might be the D (6 bases). The CDR3 loop spans 14 amino acids. Trimming cost V 6 bases and J 2 bases, with 13 bases left between them. Germline-derived CDR1 and CDR2 are MNHEY and SMNVEV (reference sequence). CDR3 sequence (DNA): TGTGCCAGCAGGAACCTAGCGACACAAGAGACCCAGTACTTC. The encoded protein is CASRNLATQETQYF.

The chain carries TRBV7-9 and TRBJ1-6, with a possible D match to TRBD1 (6 bases). Germline values: CDR1 SEHNR, CDR2 FQNEAQ (reference sequence). This CDR3 is built from 15 residues. Trimming took off 1 base at V and 7 bases at J, with 11 bases between the two ends. CDR3 coding DNA: TGTGCCAGCAGCTTAGAGGACAGAAGGAATTCACCCCTCCACTTT. This codes for CASSLEDRRNSPLHF.

Here the CDR3 DNA reads TGCGCCAGCAGCTTAAGAGGGACAGGGGGCCCGGGTGAGCAGTACTTC. As protein: CASSLRGTGGPGEQYF. The V call is TRBV4-1, the J call TRBJ2-7, with 12 nucleotides matching TRBD1. J lost 7 bases, V lost 5 bases, and 12 bases had no gene match. From germline, CDR1 is MGHRA and CDR2 YSYEKL. The CDR3 spans 16 residues.

The V gene is TRBV19, the J gene TRBJ1-1; D is unresolved. Germline-derived CDR1 and CDR2 are LNHDA and SQIVND (reference sequence). V lost 9 bases, J lost 2 bases, and 16 bases lay in between. This CDR3 has 14 amino acids. For the CDR3, the DNA is TGTGCCAGCCCTGGCCCATTTAGTAACACTGAAGCTTTCTTT. It yields the protein CASPGPFSNTEAFF.

This clone came up a few times. Written as DNA, the CDR3 is TGCGCCAGCAGCCAAGGTGCTCCCAGGACCAGCACAGATACGCAGTATTTT. Translating gives CASSQGAPRTSTDTQYF. This sequence joins TRBV4-1 and TRBJ2-3; no definite D call. Trimming removed 1 base from V and 0 bases from J, with 14 bases in between. This CDR3 has 17 residues. Germline assignment: CDR1 MGHRA and CDR2 YSYEKL.

The chain couples TRBV5-1 to TRBJ1-1, with D uncertain. CDR1 is SGHRS and CDR2 is YFSETQ in the germline V gene. This CDR3 contains 13 residues. V lost 4 bases and J 1 base, leaving 8 bases between the germline ends. CDR3 in DNA: TGCGCCAGCAGCCCTTTAGGGAACACTGAAGCTTTCTTT. Its translation: CASSPLGNTEAFF.